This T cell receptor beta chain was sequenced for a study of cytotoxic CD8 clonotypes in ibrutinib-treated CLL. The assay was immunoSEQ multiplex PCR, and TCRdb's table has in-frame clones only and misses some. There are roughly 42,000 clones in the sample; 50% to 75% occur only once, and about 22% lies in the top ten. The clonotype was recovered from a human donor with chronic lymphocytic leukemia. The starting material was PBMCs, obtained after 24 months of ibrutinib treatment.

The CDR3: CASRDLNPGSTEAFF. Here the CDR3 DNA reads TGTGCCAGCAGGGATCTTAACCCCGGGAGTACTGAAGCTTTCTTT. This chain connects TRBV6-1 to TRBJ1-1; D gene uncertain. This CDR3 is 15 amino acids long. Germline V lookup: CDR1 MNHNS, CDR2 SASEGT. V was pared by 6 bases and J by 5 bases, with 19 bases between.